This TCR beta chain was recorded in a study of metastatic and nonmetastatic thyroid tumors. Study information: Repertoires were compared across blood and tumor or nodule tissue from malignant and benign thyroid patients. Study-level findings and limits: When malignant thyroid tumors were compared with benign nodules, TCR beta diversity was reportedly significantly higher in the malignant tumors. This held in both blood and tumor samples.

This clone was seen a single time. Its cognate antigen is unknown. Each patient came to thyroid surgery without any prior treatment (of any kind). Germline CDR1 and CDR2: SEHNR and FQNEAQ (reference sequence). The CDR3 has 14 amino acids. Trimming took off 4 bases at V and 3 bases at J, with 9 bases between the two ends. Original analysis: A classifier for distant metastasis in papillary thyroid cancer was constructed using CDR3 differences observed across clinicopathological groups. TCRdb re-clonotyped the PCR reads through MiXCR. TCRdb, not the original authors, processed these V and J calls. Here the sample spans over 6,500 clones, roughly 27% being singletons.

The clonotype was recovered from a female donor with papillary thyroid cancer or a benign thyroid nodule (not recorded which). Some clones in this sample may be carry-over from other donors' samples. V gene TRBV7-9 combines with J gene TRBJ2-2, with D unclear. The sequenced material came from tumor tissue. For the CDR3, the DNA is TGTGCCAGCAGCTCGGTGTCGTACACCGGGGAGCTGTTTTTT. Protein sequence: CASSSVSYTGELFF.